This TCR beta chain is drawn from a study of beta chain features in type 1 diabetes. The isolated RNA, all of it, was reverse transcribed, so expressed TCRB transcripts were what got sequenced. Method: immunoSEQ multiplex PCR; TCRdb's copy keeps in-frame clones and lacks some. This table holds some 300,000 clones, about 7.8% found once. Study observations and caveats: Compared with healthy donors, patients appeared to share more similar naive, central memory and regulatory TCRB repertoires.

The sample holds a few counts of this clone. Its antigen is still unknown. V lost 1 base to trimming and J lost 6 bases, with 14 bases between them. The CDR3 consists of 15 residues. Germline CDR1 is MDHEN and CDR2 is SYDVKM. The gene calls are TRBV28 and TRBJ2-3; D possibly corresponds to TRBD1 (5 bases). The TCR sequence derives from a woman aged 18-35 years in good health. The sequencing input was central memory CD4+ T cells from blood. The DNA of the CDR3 is TGTGCCAGCAGTTTATTGGGTAAGGGGCCGGATACGCAGTATTTT. It is translated as CASSLLGKGPDTQYF.